The T cell receptor beta chain described here comes from a study of regulatory T cells in long-lasting Graves disease. Turning to the study itself: Antithyroid drug use was under 3 months in newly diagnosed Graves' patients.

The time point is: newly diagnosed GD, antithyroid drugs for less than 3 months. After RNA was extracted from PBMCs, the TCR library was made from it. This clonotype has a count of ten or more. No antigen is known for it. CDR1 and CDR2 (germline): SNHLY, FYNNEI. The CDR3 is 12 amino acids. J was trimmed by 2 bases and V by 8 bases; bases with no gene match: 2. Study results and caveats: Owing to a sample size that was small, accuracy may have been reduced. Persistent disease showed a preference for TRBV28, TRBJ1-2 and TRBJ2-5.

CDR3-region Arm-PCR and iRepertoire HTBI primers produced the TCR beta libraries. Using its own MiXCR run on the multiplex PCR reads, TCRdb lists one record per CDR3 protein. The sample consists of about 420,000 distinct CDR3 sequences, 16% of them appearing once. This same sample was also taken into another study, of T cells in Graves' hyperthyroidism and ophthalmopathy.

The chain carries TRBV2 and TRBJ1-2; TRBD1 aligns across 7 bases. The sample in question was peripheral blood mononuclear cells (PBMCs), obtained at new diagnosis, from a patient treated with antithyroid drugs. This sequence was found in a woman aged 18-35 years with Graves disease. Here the CDR3 DNA reads TGTGCCAGCTTACAGGGGAACTATGGCTACACCTTC. It encodes CASLQGNYGYTF.